A selection of T cell receptor beta chains follows, all from one sample in a study of shared clonotypes between healthy human individuals. Sequencing used immunoSEQ multiplex PCR; TCRdb keeps in-frame clones, though not all of them. The profile covers about 1 million clones, with approximately 78% appearing a single time and about 0.52% taken by the ten largest. Sequences were obtained from memory CD4+ T cells from PBMCs. These TCRs come from a man aged 18 to 29 in good health. Some clones in this sample may be carry-over from other donors' samples. Both conserved end residues are part of each CDR3. Fields, in order: J gene, V gene, CDR3 protein.

TRBJ2-5	TRBV6-5	CASMKVATQETQYF
TRBJ1-1	TRBV7-3	CASSFSGDVTEAFF
TRBJ1-4	TRBV27	CASSFSRTTNEKLFF
TRBJ2-1	TRBV6-5	CASSYSSGQDNEQFF
TRBJ2-5	TRBV28	CASSSPFLGTETQYF
TRBJ2-7	TRBV7-6	CASSLDRDEQYF
TRBJ2-3	TRBV5-1	CASSRGTRGRPDTQYF
TRBJ1-5	TRBV2	CASSGEVSSNQPQHF
TRBJ1-2	TRBV7-6	CASSEDGRGAPGYGYTF
TRBJ2-3	TRBV6-5	CASRLGQGAADTQYF
TRBJ2-1	TRBV7-6	CASSSDRGLSSYNEQFF
TRBJ1-6	TRBV11-2	CASQGRGGYSPLHF
TRBJ2-3	TRBV7-2	CASSLGGRARSTDTQYF
TRBJ1-4	TRBV29-1	CSGYMYEKLFF
TRBJ2-2	TRBV18	CASSLRPLPNTGELFF
TRBJ2-1	TRBV11-2	CASSWELAGGYNEQFF
TRBJ1-4	TRBV28	CASSLNGLSTNEKLFF
TRBJ2-7	TRBV4-3	CASSQESRSYEQYF
TRBJ2-7	TRBV11-2	CASSSYRGRAVHEQYF
TRBJ1-4	TRBV9	CASSPTGGEKLFF
TRBJ1-5	TRBV28	CASSLSGGQGLNQPQHF
TRBJ1-3	TRBV28	CASSLLGTARTGNTIYF
TRBJ2-7	TRBV6-1	CASGTSGRGTYEQYF
TRBJ2-3	TRBV7-9	CASSFGTSGRMGNTDTQYF
TRBJ1-1	TRBV7-2	CASSLLRNTEAFF
TRBJ2-6	TRBV11-2	CASSSPGGGRGGVLTF
TRBJ1-1	TRBV7-9	CASSFFQGTEAFF
TRBJ2-5	TRBV30	CAWSVGQPGQETQYF
TRBJ1-2	TRBV2	CASTEAGRNYGYTF
TRBJ2-7	TRBV18	CASSPRTTSPYEQYF
.	TRBV4-2	CASSPHGTATYEQYF
TRBJ2-3	TRBV4-1	CASSQDLGGQDTQYF
TRBJ1-5	TRBV30	CAWSVSGEQPQHF
TRBJ2-7	TRBV5-1	CASSFSTSGGTYEQYF
TRBJ2-3	TRBV9	CASSVGGTDTQYF